Sequencing of this TCR beta chain was carried out in a study of T cells in Graves' hyperthyroidism and ophthalmopathy. From RNA transcripts, TCR beta CDR3 regions were amplified. First-round RT-PCR with HTBI primers amplified the TCR CDR3 region. TCRdb recomputed calls from the multiplex PCR reads with MiXCR, one row per CDR3 protein. The data contain about 740,000 distinct CDR3 sequences, around 15% of them singletons. Diagnostic assessment was based on clinical symptoms, serum thyroxine and TRAb, thyroid ultrasound and orbital computed tomography. CDR1 SEHNR and CDR2 FQNEAQ come from the germline V gene (reference sequence). V was clipped by 4 bases and J by 5 bases, with 6 bases between them. This CDR3 has 12 amino acids. This clonotype appeared many times.

This chain joins TRBV7-9 and TRBJ1-5; unclear D gene. Sequencing was carried out using blood. The clonotype comes from a woman between 18 and 29 years old with Graves' hyperthyroidism. The CDR3 DNA is TGTGCCAGCAGCTCCCTTGATCAGCCCCAGCATTTT. Encoded protein: CASSSLDQPQHF.